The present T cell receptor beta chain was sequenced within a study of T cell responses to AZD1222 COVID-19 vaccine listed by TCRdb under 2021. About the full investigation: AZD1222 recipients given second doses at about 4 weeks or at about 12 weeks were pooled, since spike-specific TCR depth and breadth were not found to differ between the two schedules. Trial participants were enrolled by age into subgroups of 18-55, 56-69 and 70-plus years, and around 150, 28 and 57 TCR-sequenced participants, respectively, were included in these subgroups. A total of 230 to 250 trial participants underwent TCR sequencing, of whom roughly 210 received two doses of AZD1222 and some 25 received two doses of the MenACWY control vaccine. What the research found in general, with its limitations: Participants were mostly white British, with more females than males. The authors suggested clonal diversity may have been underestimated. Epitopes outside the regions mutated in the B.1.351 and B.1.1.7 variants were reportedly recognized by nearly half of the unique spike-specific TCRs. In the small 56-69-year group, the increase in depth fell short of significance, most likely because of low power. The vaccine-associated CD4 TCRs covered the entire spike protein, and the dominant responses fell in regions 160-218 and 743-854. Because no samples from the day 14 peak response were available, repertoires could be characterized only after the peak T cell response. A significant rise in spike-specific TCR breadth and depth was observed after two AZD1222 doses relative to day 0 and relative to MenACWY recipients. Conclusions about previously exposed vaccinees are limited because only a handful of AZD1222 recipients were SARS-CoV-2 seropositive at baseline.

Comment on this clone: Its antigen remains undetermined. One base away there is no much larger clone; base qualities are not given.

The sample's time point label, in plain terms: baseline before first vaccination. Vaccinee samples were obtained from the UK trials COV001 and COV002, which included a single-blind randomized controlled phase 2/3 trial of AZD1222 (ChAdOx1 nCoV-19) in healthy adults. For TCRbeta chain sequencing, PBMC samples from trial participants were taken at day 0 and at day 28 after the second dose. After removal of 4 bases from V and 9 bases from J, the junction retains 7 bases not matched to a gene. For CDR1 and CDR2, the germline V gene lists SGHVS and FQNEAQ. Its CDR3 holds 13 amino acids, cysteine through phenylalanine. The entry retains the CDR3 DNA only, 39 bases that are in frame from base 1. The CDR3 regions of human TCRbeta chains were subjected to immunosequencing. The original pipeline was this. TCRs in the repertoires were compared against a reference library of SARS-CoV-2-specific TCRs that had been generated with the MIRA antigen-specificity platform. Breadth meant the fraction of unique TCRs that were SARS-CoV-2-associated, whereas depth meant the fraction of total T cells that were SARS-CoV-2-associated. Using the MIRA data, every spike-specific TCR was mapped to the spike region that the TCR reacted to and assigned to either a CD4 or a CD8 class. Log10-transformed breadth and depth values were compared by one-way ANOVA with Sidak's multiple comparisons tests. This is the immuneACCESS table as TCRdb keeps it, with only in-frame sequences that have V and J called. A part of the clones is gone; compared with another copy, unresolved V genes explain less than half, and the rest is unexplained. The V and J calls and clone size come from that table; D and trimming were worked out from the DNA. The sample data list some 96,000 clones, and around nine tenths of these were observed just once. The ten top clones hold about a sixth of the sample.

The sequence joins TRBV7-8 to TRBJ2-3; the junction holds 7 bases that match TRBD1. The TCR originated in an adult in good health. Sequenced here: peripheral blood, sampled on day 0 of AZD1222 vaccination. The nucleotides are TGTGCCAGCAGCTCCCGGACAGGTCGAACGCAGTATTTT. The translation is CASSSRTGRTQYF.